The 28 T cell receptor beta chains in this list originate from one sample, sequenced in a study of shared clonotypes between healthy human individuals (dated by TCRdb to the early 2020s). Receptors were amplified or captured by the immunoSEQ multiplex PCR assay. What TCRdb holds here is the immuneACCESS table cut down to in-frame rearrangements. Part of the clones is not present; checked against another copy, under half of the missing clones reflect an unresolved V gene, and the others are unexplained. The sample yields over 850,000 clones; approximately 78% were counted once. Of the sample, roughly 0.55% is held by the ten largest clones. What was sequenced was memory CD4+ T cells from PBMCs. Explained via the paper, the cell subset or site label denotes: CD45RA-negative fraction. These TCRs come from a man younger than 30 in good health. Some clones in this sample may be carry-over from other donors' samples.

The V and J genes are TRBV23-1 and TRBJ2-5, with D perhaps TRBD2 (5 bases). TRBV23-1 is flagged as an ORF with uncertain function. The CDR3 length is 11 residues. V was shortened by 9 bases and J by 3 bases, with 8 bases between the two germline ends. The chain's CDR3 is CASNGEETQYF. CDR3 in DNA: TGCGCCAGTAACGGGGAAGAGACCCAGTACTTC.

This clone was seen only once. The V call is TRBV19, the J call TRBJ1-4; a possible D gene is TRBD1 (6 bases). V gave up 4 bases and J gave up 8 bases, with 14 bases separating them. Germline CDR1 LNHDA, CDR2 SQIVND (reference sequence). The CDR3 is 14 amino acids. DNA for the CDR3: TGTGCCAGTAGTACGACAGGCTTCGACGAAAAACTGTTTTTT. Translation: CASSTTGFDEKLFF. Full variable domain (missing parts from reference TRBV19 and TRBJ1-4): DGGITQSPKYLFRKEGQNVTLSCEQNLNHDAMYWYRQDPGQGLRLIYYSQIVNDFQKGDIAEGYSVSREKKESFPLTVTSAQKNPTAFYLCASSTTGFDEKLFFGSGTQLSVL.

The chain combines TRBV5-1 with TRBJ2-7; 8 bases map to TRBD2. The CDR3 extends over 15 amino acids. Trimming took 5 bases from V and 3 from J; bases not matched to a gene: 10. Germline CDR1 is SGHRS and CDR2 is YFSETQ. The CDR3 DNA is TGCGCCAGCAGTTGGGCTAGCGGGTCCCACTACGAGCAGTACTTC. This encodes CASSWASGSHYEQYF.

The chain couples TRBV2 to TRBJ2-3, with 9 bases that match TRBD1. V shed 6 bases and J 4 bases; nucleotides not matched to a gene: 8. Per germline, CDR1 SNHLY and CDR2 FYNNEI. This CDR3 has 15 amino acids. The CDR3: CASRGGQGAADTQYF. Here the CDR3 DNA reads TGTGCCAGCAGGGGGGGACAGGGAGCAGCAGATACGCAGTATTTT.

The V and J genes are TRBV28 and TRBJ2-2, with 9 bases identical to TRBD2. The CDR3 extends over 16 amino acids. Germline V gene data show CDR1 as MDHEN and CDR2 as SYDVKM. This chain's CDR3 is CVSPIMGLAYTGELFF. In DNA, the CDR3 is TGTGTATCCCCCATTATGGGACTAGCTTACACCGGGGAGCTGTTTTTT.

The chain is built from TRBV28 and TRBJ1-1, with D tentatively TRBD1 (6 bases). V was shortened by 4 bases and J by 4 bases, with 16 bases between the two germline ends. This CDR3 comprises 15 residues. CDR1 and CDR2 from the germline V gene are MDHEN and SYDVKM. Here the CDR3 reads CASSSRGGWSTEAFF. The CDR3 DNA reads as TGTGCCAGCAGTTCGAGAGGGGGGTGGAGCACTGAAGCTTTCTTT.

CDR3 in DNA: TGCGCCAGCAGCGCCGCGGGGACGGCGACAGATACGCAGTATTTT. Amino acid sequence: CASSAAGTATDTQYF. V is TRBV5-1 and J is TRBJ2-3, with D tentatively TRBD2 (6 bases). Germline lookup yields CDR1 SGHRS and CDR2 YFSETQ. The CDR3 extends over 15 amino acids. Trimming left V 4 bases short and J 3 bases short, with 15 bases between.

CDR3 in DNA: TGCGCCAGCAGCCAGTTGGGACTAGCGGGAGCCGAGCAGTACTTC. Translated, it gives CASSQLGLAGAEQYF. The chain uses TRBV5-1 and TRBJ2-7, with TRBD2 matching over 14 bases. V shed 4 bases and J 6 bases; nucleotides not matched to a gene: 6. Germline V gene data show CDR1 as SGHRS and CDR2 as YFSETQ. The CDR3 runs 15 residues.

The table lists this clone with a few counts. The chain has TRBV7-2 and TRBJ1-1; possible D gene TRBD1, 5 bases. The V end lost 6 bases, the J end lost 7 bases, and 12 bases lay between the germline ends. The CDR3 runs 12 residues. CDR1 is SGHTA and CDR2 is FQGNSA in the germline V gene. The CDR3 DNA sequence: TGTGCCAGCAGTATATTCGGGGGTGAAGCTTTCTTT. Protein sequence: CASSIFGGEAFF.

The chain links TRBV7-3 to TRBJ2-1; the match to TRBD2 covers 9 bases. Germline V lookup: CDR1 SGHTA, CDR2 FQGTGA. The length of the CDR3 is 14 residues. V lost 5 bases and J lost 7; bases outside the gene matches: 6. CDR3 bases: TGTGCCAGCAGCGTAGCGGGAGCAGGAAATGAGCAGTTCTTC. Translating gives CASSVAGAGNEQFF.

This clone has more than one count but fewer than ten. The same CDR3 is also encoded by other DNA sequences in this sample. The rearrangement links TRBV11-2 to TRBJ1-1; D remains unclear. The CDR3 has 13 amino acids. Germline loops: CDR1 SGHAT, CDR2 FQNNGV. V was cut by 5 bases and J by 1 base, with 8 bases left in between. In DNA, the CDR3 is TGTGCCAGCAGCAGAACAGAGAACACTGAAGCTTTCTTT. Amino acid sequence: CASSRTENTEAFF. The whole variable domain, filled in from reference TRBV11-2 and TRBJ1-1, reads EAGVAQSPRYKIIEKRQSVAFWCNPISGHATLYWYQQILGQGPKLLIQFQNNGVVDDSQLPKDRFSAERLKGVDSTLKIQPAKLEDSAVYLCASSRTENTEAFFGQGTRLTVV.

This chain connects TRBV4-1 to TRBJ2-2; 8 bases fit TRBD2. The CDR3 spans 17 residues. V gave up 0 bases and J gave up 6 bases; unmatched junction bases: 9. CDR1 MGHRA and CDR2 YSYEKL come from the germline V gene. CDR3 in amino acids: CASSQDRGTSLPGELFF. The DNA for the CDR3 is TGCGCCAGCAGCCAAGATAGGGGGACTAGTCTACCCGGGGAGCTGTTTTTT.

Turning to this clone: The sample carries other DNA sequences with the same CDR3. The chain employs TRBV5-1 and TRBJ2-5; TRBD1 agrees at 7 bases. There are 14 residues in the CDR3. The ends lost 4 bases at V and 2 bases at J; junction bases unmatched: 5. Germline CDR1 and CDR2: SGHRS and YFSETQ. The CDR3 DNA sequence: TGCGCCAGCAGCCGACAGGGTGGGCAAGAGACCCAGTACTTC. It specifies CASSRQGGQETQYF.

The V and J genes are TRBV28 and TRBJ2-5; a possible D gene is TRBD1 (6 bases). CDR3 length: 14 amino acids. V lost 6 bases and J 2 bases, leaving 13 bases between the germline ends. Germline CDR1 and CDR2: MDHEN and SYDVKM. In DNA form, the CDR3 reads TGTGCCAGCAGAACCACAGGGCGACAAGAGACCCAGTACTTC. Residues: CASRTTGRQETQYF.

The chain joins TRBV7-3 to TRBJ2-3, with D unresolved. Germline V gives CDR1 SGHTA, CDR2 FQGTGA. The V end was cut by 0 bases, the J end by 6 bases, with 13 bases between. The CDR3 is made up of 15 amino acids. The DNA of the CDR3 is TGTGCCAGCAGCTTAACCCTAGTTCCTGGCGATACGCAGTATTTT. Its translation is CASSLTLVPGDTQYF.

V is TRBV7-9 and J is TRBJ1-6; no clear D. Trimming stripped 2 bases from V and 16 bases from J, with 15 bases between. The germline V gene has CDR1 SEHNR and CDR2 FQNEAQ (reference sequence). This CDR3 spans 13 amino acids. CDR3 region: CASSLSGDTSLHF. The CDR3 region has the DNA TGTGCCAGCAGCTTAAGCGGTGATACCTCTCTCCACTTT.

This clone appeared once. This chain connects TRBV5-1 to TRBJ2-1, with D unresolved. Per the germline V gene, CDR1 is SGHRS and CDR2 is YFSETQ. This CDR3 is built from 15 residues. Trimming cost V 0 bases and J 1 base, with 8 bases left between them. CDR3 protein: CASSLGVRSYNEQFF. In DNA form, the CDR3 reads TGCGCCAGCAGCTTGGGAGTCAGATCCTACAATGAGCAGTTCTTC.

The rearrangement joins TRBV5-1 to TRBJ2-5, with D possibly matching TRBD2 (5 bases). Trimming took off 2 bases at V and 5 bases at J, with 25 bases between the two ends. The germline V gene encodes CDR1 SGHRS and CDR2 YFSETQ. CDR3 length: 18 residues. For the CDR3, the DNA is TGCGCCAGCAGCTTCTCCACACCGTCGGGGAATGTAGGGGAGACCCAGTACTTC. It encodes CASSFSTPSGNVGETQYF. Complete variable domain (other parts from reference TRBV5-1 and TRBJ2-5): KAGVTQTPRYLIKTRGQQVTLSCSPISGHRSVSWYQQTPGQGLQFLFEYFSETQRNKGNFPGRFSGRQFSNSRSEMNVSTLELGDSALYLCASSFSTPSGNVGETQYFGPGTRLLVL.

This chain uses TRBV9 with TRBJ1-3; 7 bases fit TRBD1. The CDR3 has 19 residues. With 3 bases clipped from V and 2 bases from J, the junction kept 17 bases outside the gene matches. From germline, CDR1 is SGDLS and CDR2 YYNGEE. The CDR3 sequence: CASSAPTGSSEPPGNTIYF. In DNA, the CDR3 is TGTGCCAGCAGCGCACCGACAGGGTCCTCTGAACCCCCTGGAAACACCATATATTTT.

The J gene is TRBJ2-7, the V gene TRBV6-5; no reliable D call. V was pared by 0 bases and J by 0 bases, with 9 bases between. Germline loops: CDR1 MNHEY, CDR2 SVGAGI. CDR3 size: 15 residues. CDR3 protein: CASSYSSRHSYEQYF. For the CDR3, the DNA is TGTGCCAGCAGTTACTCGAGCAGACACTCCTACGAGCAGTACTTC.

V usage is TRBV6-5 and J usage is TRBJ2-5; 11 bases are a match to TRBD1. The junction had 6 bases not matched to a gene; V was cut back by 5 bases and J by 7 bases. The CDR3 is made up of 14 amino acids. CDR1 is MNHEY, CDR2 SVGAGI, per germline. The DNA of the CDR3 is TGTGCCAGCAGTCCCCGGACAGGGGGCAGGACCCAGTACTTC. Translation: CASSPRTGGRTQYF.

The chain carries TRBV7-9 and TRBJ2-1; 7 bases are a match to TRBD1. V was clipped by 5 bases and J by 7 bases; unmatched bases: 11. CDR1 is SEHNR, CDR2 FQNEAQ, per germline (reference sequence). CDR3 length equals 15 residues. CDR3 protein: CASSVARTGGNEQFF. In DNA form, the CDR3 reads TGTGCCAGCAGCGTCGCCCGGACAGGTGGGAATGAGCAGTTCTTC.

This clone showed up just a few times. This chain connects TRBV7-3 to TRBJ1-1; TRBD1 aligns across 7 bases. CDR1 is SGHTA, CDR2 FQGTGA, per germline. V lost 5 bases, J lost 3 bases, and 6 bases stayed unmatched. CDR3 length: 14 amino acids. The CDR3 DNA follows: TGTGCCAGCAGCCTTACAGGGGCGGACACTGAAGCTTTCTTT. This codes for CASSLTGADTEAFF.

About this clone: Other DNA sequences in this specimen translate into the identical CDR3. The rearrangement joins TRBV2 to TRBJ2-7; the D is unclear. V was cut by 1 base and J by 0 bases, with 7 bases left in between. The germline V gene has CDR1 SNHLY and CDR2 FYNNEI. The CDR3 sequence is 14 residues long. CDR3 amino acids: CASSEDRSSYEQYF. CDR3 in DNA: TGTGCCAGCAGTGAAGACCGAAGCTCCTACGAGCAGTACTTC.

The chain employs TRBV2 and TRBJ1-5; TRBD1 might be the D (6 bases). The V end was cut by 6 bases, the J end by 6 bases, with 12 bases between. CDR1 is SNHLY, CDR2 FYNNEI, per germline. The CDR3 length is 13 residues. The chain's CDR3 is CASRPGGAQPQHF. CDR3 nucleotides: TGTGCCAGCAGGCCGGGGGGGGCTCAGCCCCAGCATTTT.

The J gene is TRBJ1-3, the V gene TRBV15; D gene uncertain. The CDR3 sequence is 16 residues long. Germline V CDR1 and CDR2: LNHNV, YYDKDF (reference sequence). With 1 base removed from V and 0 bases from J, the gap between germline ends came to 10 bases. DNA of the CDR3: TGTGCCACCAGCAGAGTATTGCCTTCCTCTGGAAACACCATATATTTT. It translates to CATSRVLPSSGNTIYF. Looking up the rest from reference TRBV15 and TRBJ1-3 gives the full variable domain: DAMVIQNPRYQVTQFGKPVTLSCSQTLNHNVMYWYQQKSSQAPKLLFHYYDKDFNNEADTPDNFQSRRPNTSFCFLDIRSPGLGDTAMYLCATSRVLPSSGNTIYFGEGSWLTVV.

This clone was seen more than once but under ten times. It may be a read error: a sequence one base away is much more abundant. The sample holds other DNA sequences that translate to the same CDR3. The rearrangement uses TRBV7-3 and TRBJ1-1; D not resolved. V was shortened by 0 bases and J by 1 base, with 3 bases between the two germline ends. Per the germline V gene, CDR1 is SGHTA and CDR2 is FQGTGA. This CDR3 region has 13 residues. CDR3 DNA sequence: TGTGCCAGCAGCTTAACAGGGAACACTGAAGCTTTCTTT. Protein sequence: CASSLTGNTEAFF.

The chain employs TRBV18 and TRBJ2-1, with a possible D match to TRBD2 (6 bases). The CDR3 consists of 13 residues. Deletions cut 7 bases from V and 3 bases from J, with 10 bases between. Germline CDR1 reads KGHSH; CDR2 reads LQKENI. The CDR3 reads CASFWGLYNEQFF. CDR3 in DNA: TGTGCCAGCTTTTGGGGACTCTACAATGAGCAGTTCTTC.